The entry that follows covers one T cell receptor (beta chain) sequence. Its antigen is not known. A junction end diverges from the germline sequence, so it may reflect a read error. Germline V gene data show CDR1 as SGHRS and CDR2 as YFSETQ. This CDR3 has 16 residues. This specimen comes from a study of blood T cells in healthy people across ages. Study conclusions and caveats: Calculation of diversity from one million T cells yielded estimates considered to be underestimates. In the absence of known donor CMV status, changes in expanded clonotypes were possibly confounded.

PCR was performed a second time for roughly 7 to 11 cycles using a sample-barcoded 5' primer and a J-beta primer mix. TCRdb called the 5' RACE reads again in MiXCR, with one record for every CDR3 protein. The sample holds fewer than 800,000 distinct CDR3 sequences; 20% to 30% are singletons and the top ten take more than 8%. The same data also went into a second study, on T cells of mothers and their children. According to that study: Three healthy Caucasian mothers and their six children were the donors. Each mother yielded more than 9 million TCR beta CDR3 reads. Each child yielded several million reads.

V gene TRBV5-1 combines with J gene TRBJ2-3; D perhaps matches TRBD2 (5 bases). This TCR was recovered from a boy between 10 and 17 years old in good health. Specimen: blood. The CDR3 DNA is TGCGCCAGCAGCCGAAACCCCGGGAAGAGCACAGATACGCAGTGTTTT. Translation: CASSRNPGKSTDTQCF.